This T cell receptor beta chain stems from a study of blood T cells in healthy people across ages. The study, taken as a whole, reports: Relative to aged donors, long-lived donors carried more naive CD4+ cells and displayed higher diversity.

For the second PCR, which ran for roughly 6 to 12 cycles, a sample-barcoded 5' primer and a J-beta primer mix were used. A single record per CDR3 protein comes from TCRdb applying MiXCR to the 5' RACE reads. This repertoire shows 1.5 million to 2 million distinct CDR3 sequences, roughly 27% found once; its top ten account for roughly 8.2%. There are a few counts of this clonotype. Its target is not known. Each sample gave at least 6.5 million isolated PBMCs. Germline V CDR1 and CDR2: MNHNY, SVGAGI (reference sequence). The V and J ends lost 5 bases and 4 bases, in that order; junction bases with no gene match: 7. This CDR3 has 14 amino acids.

The chain links TRBV6-6 to TRBJ1-2, with TRBD1 matching 7 bases. This sequence was found in a woman aged 25 to 39 in good health. The material sequenced was blood. CDR3 nucleotide sequence: TGTGCCAGCAGTCCACTTGGGACAGCCTATGGCTACACCTTC. This codes for CASSPLGTAYGYTF.